This TCR beta chain is from a study of T cells in Graves' hyperthyroidism and ophthalmopathy. Study background: The initial diagnosis was the point when peripheral blood was collected, ahead of any treatment.

The source material, RNA transcripts, was used to amplify TCR beta CDR3 regions. Carried out on the TCR CDR3, a first-round RT-PCR used the HTBI primer set. TCRdb re-called the multiplex PCR reads with MiXCR, one entry per CDR3 protein. The sample has around 200,000 distinct CDR3 sequences, 15% to 20% seen once. Study results and limitations: Blood also contained most expanded thyroid clonotypes above 0.001. Ophthalmopathy was predicted by the model a median of roughly 6.6 months ahead of onset.

This clonotype was found many times. The antigen remains unidentified. The sequence came from a man aged 35 to 55 with Graves' hyperthyroidism. Sequencing used blood.

The CDR3: CASSKRTGREETQYF. DNA of the CDR3: TGTGCCAGCAGTAAACGGACAGGGCGGGAAGAGACCCAGTACTTC. This chain joins TRBV27 and TRBJ2-5; the match to TRBD1 covers 8 bases. CDR1 is MNHEY, CDR2 SMNVEV, per germline (reference sequence). CDR3 length equals 15 residues. V lost 5 bases and J lost 3; bases outside the gene matches: 8.